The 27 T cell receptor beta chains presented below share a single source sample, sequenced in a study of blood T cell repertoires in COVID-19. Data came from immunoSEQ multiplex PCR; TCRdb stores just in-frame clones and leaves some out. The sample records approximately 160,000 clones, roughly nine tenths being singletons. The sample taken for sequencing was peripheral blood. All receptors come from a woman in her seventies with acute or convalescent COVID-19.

The CDR3 loop is CASSQDSAGLRPETQYF. The CDR3 DNA reads as TGTGCCAGCAGCCAAGATTCGGCAGGGTTGCGTCCGGAGACCCAGTACTTC. The rearrangement joins TRBV4-2 to TRBJ2-5, with D possibly being TRBD1 (5 bases). The V gene's germline CDR1 is LGHNA and CDR2 YNFKEQ. CDR3 length equals 17 residues. Trimming pared 0 bases from V and 5 bases from J, leaving 19 bases between.

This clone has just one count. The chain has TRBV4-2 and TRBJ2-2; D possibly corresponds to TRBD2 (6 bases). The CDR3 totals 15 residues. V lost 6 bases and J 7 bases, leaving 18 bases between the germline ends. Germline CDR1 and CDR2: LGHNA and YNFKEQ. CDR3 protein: CASSPSAGASGELFF. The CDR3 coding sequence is TGTGCCAGCAGTCCATCAGCGGGTGCGAGCGGGGAGCTGTTTTTT.

CDR3 in amino acids: CASSYSTGSPNYGYTF. The CDR3 coding sequence is TGTGCCAGCAGTTACTCGACAGGGTCGCCTAACTATGGCTACACCTTC. The genes are TRBV6-2 or TRBV6-3 and TRBJ1-2, with 7 nucleotides matching TRBD1. With 0 bases clipped from V and 0 bases from J, the junction kept 4 bases outside the gene matches. There are 16 residues in the CDR3. Germline loops: CDR1 MNHEY, CDR2 SVGEGT.

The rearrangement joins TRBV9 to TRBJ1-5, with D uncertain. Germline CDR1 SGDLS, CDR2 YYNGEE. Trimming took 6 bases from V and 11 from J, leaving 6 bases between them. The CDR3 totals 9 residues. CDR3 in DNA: TGTGCCAGCAAACTTGCCCAGCATTTT. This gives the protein CASKLAQHF. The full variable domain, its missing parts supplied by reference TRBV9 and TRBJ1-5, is DSGVTQTPKHLITATGQRVTLRCSPRSGDLSVYWYQQSLDQGLQFLIQYYNGEERAKGNILERFSAQQFPDLHSELNLSSLELGDSALYFCASKLAQHFGDGTRLSIL.

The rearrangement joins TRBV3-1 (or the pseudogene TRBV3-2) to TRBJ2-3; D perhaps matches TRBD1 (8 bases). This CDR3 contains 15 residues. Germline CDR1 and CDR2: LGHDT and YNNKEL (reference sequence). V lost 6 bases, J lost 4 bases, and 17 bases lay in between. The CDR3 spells CASSTGGGRADTQYF. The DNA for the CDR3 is TGTGCCAGCAGTACAGGGGGGGGGAGAGCAGATACGCAGTATTTT.

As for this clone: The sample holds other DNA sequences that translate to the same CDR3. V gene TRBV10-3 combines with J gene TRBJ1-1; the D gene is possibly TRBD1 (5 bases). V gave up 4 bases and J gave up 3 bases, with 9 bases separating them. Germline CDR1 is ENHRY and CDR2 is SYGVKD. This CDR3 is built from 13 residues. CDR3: CAISGRGDTEAFF. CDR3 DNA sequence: TGTGCCATCAGTGGCCGGGGGGACACTGAAGCTTTCTTT.

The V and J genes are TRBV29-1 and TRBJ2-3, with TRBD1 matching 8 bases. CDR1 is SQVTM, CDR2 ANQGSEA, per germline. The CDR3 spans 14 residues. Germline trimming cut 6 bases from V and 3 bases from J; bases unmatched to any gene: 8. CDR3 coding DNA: TGCAGCGTCTCACGGACAGGGAAAACAGATACGCAGTATTTT. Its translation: CSVSRTGKTDTQYF.

The CDR3 region has the DNA TGTGCCTCCGGGACAGGTTATACCGGGGAGCTGTTTTTT. Translating gives CASGTGYTGELFF. The chain recombines TRBV30 with TRBJ2-2; TRBD1 agrees at 8 bases. Germline CDR1 is GTSNPN and CDR2 is SVGIG (reference sequence). J lost 5 bases, V lost 7 bases, and 6 bases had no gene match. The CDR3 is made up of 13 amino acids. The whole variable domain, remainder taken from reference TRBV30 and TRBJ2-2, is SQTIHQWPATLVQPVGSPLSLECTVEGTSNPNLYWYRQAAGRGLQLLFYSVGIGQISSEVPQNLSASRPQDRQFILSSKKLLLSDSGFYLCASGTGYTGELFFGEGSRLTVL.

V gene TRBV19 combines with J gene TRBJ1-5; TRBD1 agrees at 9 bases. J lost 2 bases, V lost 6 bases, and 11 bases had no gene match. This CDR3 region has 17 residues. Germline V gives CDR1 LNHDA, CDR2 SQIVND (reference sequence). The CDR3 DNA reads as TGTGCCAGTAGCCTAAGGACAGGGGTTTTCGGCAATCAGCCCCAGCATTTT. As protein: CASSLRTGVFGNQPQHF.

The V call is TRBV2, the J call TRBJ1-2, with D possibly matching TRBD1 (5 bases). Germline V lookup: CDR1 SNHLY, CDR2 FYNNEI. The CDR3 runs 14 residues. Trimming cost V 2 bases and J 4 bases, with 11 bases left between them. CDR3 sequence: CASSETFGGYGYTF. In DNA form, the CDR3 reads TGTGCCAGCAGTGAAACGTTCGGGGGCTATGGCTACACCTTC. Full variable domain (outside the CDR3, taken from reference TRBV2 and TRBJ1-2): EPEVTQTPSHQVTQMGQEVILRCVPISNHLYFYWYRQILGQKVEFLVSFYNNEISEKSEIFDDQFSVERPDGSNFTLKIRSTKLEDSAMYFCASSETFGGYGYTFGSGTRLTVV.

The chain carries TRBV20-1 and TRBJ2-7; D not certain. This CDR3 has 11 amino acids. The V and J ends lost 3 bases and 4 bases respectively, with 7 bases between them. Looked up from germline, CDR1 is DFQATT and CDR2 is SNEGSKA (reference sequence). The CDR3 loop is CSASLLYEQYF. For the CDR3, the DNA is TGCAGTGCTAGTCTTTTATACGAGCAGTACTTC.

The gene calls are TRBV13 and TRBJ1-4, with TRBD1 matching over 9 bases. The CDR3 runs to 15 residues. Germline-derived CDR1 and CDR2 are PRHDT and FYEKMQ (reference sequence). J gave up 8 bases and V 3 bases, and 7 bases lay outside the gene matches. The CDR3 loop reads CASSFSRTGVEKLFF. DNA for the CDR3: TGTGCCAGCAGCTTCTCGAGGACAGGGGTGGAAAAACTGTTTTTT.

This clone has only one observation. DNA for the CDR3: TGCGCCAGCAGCTCAGAAGACAGGGCCCTCTATGGCTACACCTTC. This translates into CASSSEDRALYGYTF. The V call is TRBV5-1, the J call TRBJ1-2; the match to TRBD1 covers 7 bases. The CDR3 covers 15 residues. The V gene end was trimmed by 3 bases and the J gene end by 4 bases; junction bases not matched to a gene: 9. Germline assignment: CDR1 SGHRS and CDR2 YFSETQ.

The CDR3 region is CASSTTGTGSNEQFF. The CDR3 nucleotides read TGTGCCAGCAGCACCACCGGGACAGGGAGCAATGAGCAGTTCTTC. The chain recombines TRBV11-3 with TRBJ2-1; 9 bases are a match to TRBD1. CDR1 is SGHNT and CDR2 is YENEEA in the germline V gene. V shed 5 bases, J shed 6 bases, and the junction held 8 bases outside the gene matches. This CDR3 has 15 residues.

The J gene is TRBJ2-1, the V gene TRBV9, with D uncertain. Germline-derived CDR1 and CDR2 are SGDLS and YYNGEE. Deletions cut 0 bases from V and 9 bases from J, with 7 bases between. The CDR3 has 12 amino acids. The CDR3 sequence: CASSVGTPEQFF. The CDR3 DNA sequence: TGTGCCAGCAGCGTAGGTACTCCTGAGCAGTTCTTC.

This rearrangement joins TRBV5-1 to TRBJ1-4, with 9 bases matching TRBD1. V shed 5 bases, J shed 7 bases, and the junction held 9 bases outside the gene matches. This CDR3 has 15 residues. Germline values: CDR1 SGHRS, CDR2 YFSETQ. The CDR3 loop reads CASRRSGTGSEKLFF. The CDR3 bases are TGCGCCAGCAGGAGGTCCGGGACAGGGAGTGAAAAACTGTTTTTT.

The CDR3 coding sequence is TGTGCCAGCAGTCCCCCGAGGCCAAGAACCTACGAGCAGTACTTC. Amino acid sequence: CASSPPRPRTYEQYF. The V call is TRBV6-5, the J call TRBJ2-7; D gene uncertain. The germline V and J ends were trimmed by 5 bases and 2 bases, with 16 bases remaining between them. The CDR3 covers 15 residues. Germline V lookup: CDR1 MNHEY, CDR2 SVGAGI.

CDR3 amino acids: CASSQDQGADYGYTF. The CDR3 DNA follows: TGCGCCAGCAGCCAAGATCAGGGGGCGGACTATGGCTACACCTTC. The V call is TRBV4-3, the J call TRBJ1-2, with 8 bases lining up with TRBD1. The length of the CDR3 is 15 residues. The V gene end was trimmed by 0 bases and the J gene end by 3 bases; junction bases not matched to a gene: 3. Germline V gene data show CDR1 as LGHNA and CDR2 as YSLEER.

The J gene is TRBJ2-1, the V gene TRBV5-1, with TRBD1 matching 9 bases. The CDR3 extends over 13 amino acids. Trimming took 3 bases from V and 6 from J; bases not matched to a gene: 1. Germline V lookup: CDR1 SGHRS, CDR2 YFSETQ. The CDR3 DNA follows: TGCGCCAGCAGCTCGACAGGGGGCAATGAGCAGTTCTTC. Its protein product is CASSSTGGNEQFF.

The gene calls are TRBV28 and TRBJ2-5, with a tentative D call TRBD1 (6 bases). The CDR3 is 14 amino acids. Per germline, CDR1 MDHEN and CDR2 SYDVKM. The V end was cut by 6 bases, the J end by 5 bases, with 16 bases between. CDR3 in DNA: TGTGCCAGCAGCAGACAGGCCGGTGTCGAGACCCAGTACTTC. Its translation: CASSRQAGVETQYF.

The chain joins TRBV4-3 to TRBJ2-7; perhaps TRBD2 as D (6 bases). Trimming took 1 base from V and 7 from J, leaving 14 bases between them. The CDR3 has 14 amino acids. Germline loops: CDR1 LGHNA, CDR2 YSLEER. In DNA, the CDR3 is TGCGCCAGCAGCCAAGCGGTTTCCGGGGGTGAGCAGTACTTC. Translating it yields CASSQAVSGGEQYF.

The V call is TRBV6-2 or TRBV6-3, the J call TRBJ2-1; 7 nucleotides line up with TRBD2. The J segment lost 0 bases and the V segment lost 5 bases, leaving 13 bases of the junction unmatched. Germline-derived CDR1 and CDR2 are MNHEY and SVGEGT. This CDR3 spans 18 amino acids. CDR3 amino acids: CASSPISRGVSSYNEQFF. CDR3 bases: TGTGCCAGCAGTCCCATAAGTCGGGGGGTGAGCTCCTACAATGAGCAGTTCTTC.

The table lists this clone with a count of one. The CDR3 nucleotides read TGTGCCAGCAGCCCAATCTTAGGGGCCAGCCCCCCTGAAGCTTTCTTT. Its translation: CASSPILGASPPEAFF. This rearrangement joins TRBV7-6 to TRBJ1-1; D is possibly TRBD1 (5 bases). V gave up 5 bases and J gave up 6 bases, with 22 bases separating them. Germline V lookup: CDR1 SGHVS, CDR2 FNYEAQ. The CDR3 runs to 16 residues.

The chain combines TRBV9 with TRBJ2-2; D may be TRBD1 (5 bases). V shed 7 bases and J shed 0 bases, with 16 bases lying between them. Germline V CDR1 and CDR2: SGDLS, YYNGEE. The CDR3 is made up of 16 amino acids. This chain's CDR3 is CASSWWGHPNTGELFF. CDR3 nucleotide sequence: TGTGCCAGCTCGTGGTGGGGCCACCCGAACACCGGGGAGCTGTTTTTT.

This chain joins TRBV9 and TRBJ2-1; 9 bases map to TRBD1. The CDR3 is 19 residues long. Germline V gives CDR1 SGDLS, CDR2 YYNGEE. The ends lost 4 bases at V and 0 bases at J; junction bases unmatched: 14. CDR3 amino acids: CASSPSSYRTGDSYNEQFF. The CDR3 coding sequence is TGTGCCAGCAGCCCAAGCTCCTATCGGACAGGGGACTCCTACAATGAGCAGTTCTTC. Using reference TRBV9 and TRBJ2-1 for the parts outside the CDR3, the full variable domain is DSGVTQTPKHLITATGQRVTLRCSPRSGDLSVYWYQQSLDQGLQFLIQYYNGEERAKGNILERFSAQQFPDLHSELNLSSLELGDSALYFCASSPSSYRTGDSYNEQFFGPGTRLTVL.

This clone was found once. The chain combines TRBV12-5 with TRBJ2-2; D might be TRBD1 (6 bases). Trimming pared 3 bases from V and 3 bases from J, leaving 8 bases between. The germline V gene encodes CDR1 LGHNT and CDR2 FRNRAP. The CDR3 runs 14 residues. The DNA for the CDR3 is TGTGCTAGTGGTTTAAAGGGGGACACCGGGGAGCTGTTTTTT. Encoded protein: CASGLKGDTGELFF. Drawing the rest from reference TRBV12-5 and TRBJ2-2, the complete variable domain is DARVTQTPRHKVTEMGQEVTMRCQPILGHNTVFWYRQTMMQGLELLAYFRNRAPLDDSGMPKDRFSAEMPDATLATLKIQPSEPRDSAVYFCASGLKGDTGELFFGEGSRLTVL.

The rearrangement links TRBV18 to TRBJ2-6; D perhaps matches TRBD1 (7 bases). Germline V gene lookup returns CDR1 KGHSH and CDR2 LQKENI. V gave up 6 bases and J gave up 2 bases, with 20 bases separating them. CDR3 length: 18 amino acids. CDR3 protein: CASSERDAGGTGANVLTF. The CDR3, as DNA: TGTGCCAGCTCTGAGAGAGACGCAGGGGGGACTGGGGCCAACGTCCTGACTTTC.